Listed below are T cell receptor beta chains from one sample, sequenced in a study of T cell responses to AZD1222 COVID-19 vaccine. TCRdb's table, derived via immunoSEQ multiplex PCR, lists solely in-frame clones and lacks some. In the table there are about 46,000 clones, 70% to 90% of which are singletons. This material consisted of peripheral blood, taken 28 days after the second AZD1222 dose. These receptors came from an adult who received the AZD1222 COVID-19 vaccine. The CDR3 runs from the conserved cysteine through the conserved F or W. D genes are given only for firm matches. The size field is filled for only some rows; it gives once, few, many or a size class.

>17|TRBJ2-6|.|TRBV2|.
TGTGCCAGCAGGCTTCGATTTCTCTACTCTGGGGCCAACGTCCTGACTTTC
CASRLRFLYSGANVLTF
>15|TRBJ2-1|TRBD2|TRBV5-1|.
TGCGCCAGCAGCTTGGTGGCTAGCGGATACAATGAGCAGTTCTTC
CASSLVASGYNEQFF
>17|TRBJ1-2|.|TRBV7-2|.
TGTGCCAGCAGTTATGGGTTAGGAGGGTCTAGGGGCTATGGCTACACCTTC
CASSYGLGGSRGYGYTF
>17|TRBJ2-7|.|TRBV5-1|.
TGCGCCAGCAGCCGTGAGGGAAGCAGGCCGAGCTCCTACGAGCAGTACTTC
CASSREGSRPSSYEQYF
>14|TRBJ2-7|TRBD2|TRBV6-2/TRBV6-3|once
TGTGCCAGCAGCTCCGGGACTACCCTCTACGAGCAGTACTTC
CASSSGTTLYEQYF
>13|TRBJ2-2|.|TRBV27|.
TGTGCCAGCTCCGGCTTGAACACCGGGGAGCTGTTTTTT
CASSGLNTGELFF
>13|TRBJ1-1|.|TRBV10-3|.
TGTGCCATCAGTGAGTCAGGGAGGGCTGAAGCTTTCTTT
CAISESGRAEAFF
>13|TRBJ2-1|.|TRBV9|.
TGTGCCAGCAGCCGTCAGGAGAGCGGCAAGCAGTTCTTC
CASSRQESGKQFF
>16|TRBJ2-1|TRBD2|TRBV27|.
TGTGCCAGCAGTTTCACCGGGACTAGCAGCTACAATGAGCAGTTCTTC
CASSFTGTSSYNEQFF
>16|TRBJ1-6|.|TRBV9|.
TGTGCCAGCAGCGTAGATCCCAGGGCGAATAATTCACCCCTCCACTTT
CASSVDPRANNSPLHF
>13|TRBJ2-1|.|TRBV29-1|few
TGCAGCGTCCGGGGCTTTCGTAATAATGAGCAGTTCTTC
CSVRGFRNNEQFF
>16|TRBJ2-1|.|TRBV9|once
TGTGCCAGCACTCAGCGGGGGACAGGGTCCCACAATGAGCAGTTCTTC
CASTQRGTGSHNEQFF
>14|TRBJ2-5|TRBD1|TRBV6-5|.
TGTGCCAGCAGTTACGGGCAGGGGGTGGAGACCCAGTACTTC
CASSYGQGVETQYF
>14|TRBJ1-1|TRBD1|TRBV18|.
TGTGCCAGCTCCCTCGGACAGGGCGACACTGAAGCTTTCTTT
CASSLGQGDTEAFF
>14|TRBJ2-5|.|TRBV5-1|.
TGCGCCAGCAGCCAACAGGGACTACAAGAGACCCAGTACTTC
CASSQQGLQETQYF
>17|TRBJ2-2|TRBD2|TRBV4-1|.
TGCGCCAGCAATCCAAAAGGCTTCACTAGCGTTGCCGGGGAGCTGTTTTTT
CASNPKGFTSVAGELFF
>15|TRBJ2-1|TRBD2|TRBV6-5|once
TGTGCCAGCAGTCTTGGACTAGCATATCCCAATGAGCAGTTCTTC
CASSLGLAYPNEQFF
>14|TRBJ2-7|.|TRBV4-1|.
TGCGCCAGCAGCCAAGGAATTGAGGGCTACGAGCAGTACTTC
CASSQGIEGYEQYF
>15|TRBJ1-2|TRBD1|TRBV27|once
TGTGCCAGCAGCAGGGGGAGGGGGCTGGGGCATGGCTACACCTTC
CASSRGRGLGHGYTF
>16|TRBJ2-4|.|TRBV6-2/TRBV6-3|.
TGTGCCAGCAGTTGGCGTGGGGCGGTAGCCAAAAACATTCAGTACTTC
CASSWRGAVAKNIQYF
>14|TRBJ1-1|TRBD1|TRBV29-1|.
TGCAGCGTTGCTGCGACAGGGGAGGTGACTGAAGCTTTCTTT
CSVAATGEVTEAFF
>17|TRBJ2-3|TRBD2|TRBV28|.
TGTGCCAGCAGTTTACGCGGGACTAGCGGGAGCACAGATACGCAGTATTTT
CASSLRGTSGSTDTQYF
>13|TRBJ2-1|.|TRBV15|.
TGTGCCACCAGCAGAGCCAGTTACAATGAGCAGTTCTTC
CATSRASYNEQFF
>15|TRBJ2-6|.|TRBV27|.
TGTGCCAGCAGCAACCAGGGGTCTGGGGCCAACGTCCTGACTTTC
CASSNQGSGANVLTF
>15|TRBJ1-5|.|TRBV19|.
TGTGCCAGTAGTATAACAGGCATTAGCAATCAGCCCCAGCATTTT
CASSITGISNQPQHF
>18|TRBJ2-7|TRBD2|TRBV27|.
TGTGCCAGCAGTTTATTGGGGGTGACTAGCGGGATCTCCTACGAGCAGTACTTC
CASSLLGVTSGISYEQYF
>13|TRBJ1-1|.|TRBV24-1|.
TGTGCCACCAGTGATCCCCAGCGGGCTGAAGCTTTCTTT
CATSDPQRAEAFF
>17|TRBJ2-7|.|TRBV29-1|once
TGCAGCGTTGAAGGGTTTGGTTCCAGGGAATCGGCCTACGAGCAGTACTTC
CSVEGFGSRESAYEQYF
>14|TRBJ1-1|.|TRBV11-2|.
TGTGCCAGCAGCTTTTATGGGAGAACCACTGAAGCTTTCTTT
CASSFYGRTTEAFF
>14|TRBJ1-1|TRBD1|TRBV19|.
TGTGCCAGTAGCAGTCGGACAGGGAAAACTGAAGCTTTCTTT
CASSSRTGKTEAFF
>15|TRBJ2-7|.|TRBV5-1|once
TGCGCCAGCAGCTTGGGTGCGGGACAAGGGTACGAGCAGTACTTC
CASSLGAGQGYEQYF
>14|TRBJ2-5|.|TRBV4-1|.
TGCGCCAGCAGCCAAGATTTGGGGGGAGAGACCCAGTACTTC
CASSQDLGGETQYF
>15|TRBJ2-7|TRBD2|TRBV28|.
TGTGCCAGCACAAGCGGGTCCGGCGGGAGGGACGAGCAGTACTTC
CASTSGSGGRDEQYF
>16|TRBJ2-5|.|TRBV5-1|.
TGCGCCAGCTTCGCCGGGCCTGGGTCAGGCGTTGAGACCCAGTACTTC
CASFAGPGSGVETQYF
>14|TRBJ2-3|.|TRBV7-9|.
TGTGCCAGCAGGGTTAGACAAAACACAGATACGCAGTATTTT
CASRVRQNTDTQYF
>16|TRBJ2-1|.|TRBV5-6|.
TGTGCCAGCAGCCTCGGGGAGCTCGCGTCTTACAATGAGCAGTTCTTC
CASSLGELASYNEQFF